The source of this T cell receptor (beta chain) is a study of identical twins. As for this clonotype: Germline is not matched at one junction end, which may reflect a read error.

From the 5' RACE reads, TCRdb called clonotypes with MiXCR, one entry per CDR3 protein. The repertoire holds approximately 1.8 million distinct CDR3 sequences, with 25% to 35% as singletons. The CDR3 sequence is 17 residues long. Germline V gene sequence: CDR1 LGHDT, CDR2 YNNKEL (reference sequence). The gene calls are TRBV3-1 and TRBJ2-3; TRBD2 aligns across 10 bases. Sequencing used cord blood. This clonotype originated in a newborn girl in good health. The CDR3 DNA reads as TGTGCCGGCAGCCAACCCTTAGCGGGGGGTCCCACAGATACGCAGTATTTT. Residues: CAGSQPLAGGPTDTQYF.